Below are 3 T cell receptor beta chains sequenced from a single sample in a study of PD-L1 blockade in urothelial cancer. TCRdb keeps only in-frame clones here, not all; method: immunoSEQ multiplex PCR. The top ten clones hold around a tenth of a sample with about 84,000 clones, about 81% of them seen once. The specimen comprised PBMCs, sampled around atezolizumab (anti-PD-L1) treatment. The source of these receptors is a man aged 65-85 years with urothelial cancer.

The chain has TRBV12-5 and TRBJ2-2, with a possible D match to TRBD2 (6 bases). Looked up from germline, CDR1 is LGHNT and CDR2 is FRNRAP. CDR3 length: 15 residues. V was clipped by 0 bases and J by 4 bases, with 9 bases between them. CDR3: CASGLVVGGTGELFF. Here the CDR3 DNA reads TGTGCTAGTGGTTTGGTGGTGGGGGGCACCGGGGAGCTGTTTTTT. Based on the CDR3 plus reference TRBV12-5 and TRBJ2-2, the full variable domain is DARVTQTPRHKVTEMGQEVTMRCQPILGHNTVFWYRQTMMQGLELLAYFRNRAPLDDSGMPKDRFSAEMPDATLATLKIQPSEPRDSAVYFCASGLVVGGTGELFFGEGSRLTVL.

The V and J genes are TRBV6-1 and TRBJ1-6; tentatively, D is TRBD1 (6 bases). With 10 bases removed from V and 5 bases from J, the gap between germline ends came to 18 bases. The CDR3 length is 15 residues. Germline assignment: CDR1 MNHNS and CDR2 SASEGT. This chain's CDR3 is CANRGGPADNSPLHF. The CDR3, as DNA: TGTGCCAACAGAGGGGGACCGGCTGATAATTCACCCCTCCACTTT.

The chain has TRBV7-9 and TRBJ2-6, with D uncertain. The CDR3 is made up of 15 amino acids. Trimming pared 5 bases from V and 0 bases from J, leaving 8 bases between. Germline CDR1 reads SEHNR; CDR2 reads FQNEAQ (reference sequence). The CDR3 here is CASSVHFSGANVLTF. The CDR3 DNA is TGTGCCAGCAGCGTCCATTTCTCTGGGGCCAACGTCCTGACTTTC.